One sample yielded the 16 T cell receptor beta chains listed below, sequenced in a study of blood T cell repertoires in COVID-19. TCRdb's copy holds only in-frame clones and misses some; the assay was immunoSEQ multiplex PCR. Of 250,000 or so clones listed, roughly 84% were seen once; the top ten hold 1.5% to 1.7%. Sequencing was carried out using peripheral blood. Receptors were obtained from a woman in her thirties or forties who had recovered from COVID-19.

The chain is built from TRBV11-2 and TRBJ1-1; 7 bases map to TRBD1. The J segment lost 6 bases and the V segment lost 5 bases, leaving 9 bases of the junction unmatched. The germline gives CDR1 SGHAT, CDR2 FQNNGV. The CDR3 spans 14 residues. CDR3 protein: CASSTTRGLAEAFF. The CDR3 DNA reads TGTGCCAGCAGCACCACCAGGGGGTTGGCTGAAGCTTTCTTT.

The chain couples TRBV2 to TRBJ1-2; the D is unclear. Germline assignment: CDR1 SNHLY and CDR2 FYNNEI. The CDR3 runs 14 residues. Trimming took off 3 bases at V and 4 bases at J, with 12 bases between the two ends. The CDR3 is CASSDRWLLYGYTF. The CDR3, as DNA: TGTGCCAGCAGTGACAGGTGGCTACTCTATGGCTACACCTTC.

This clone was counted a few times. The chain employs TRBV5-1 and TRBJ2-3, with TRBD1 identical over 9 bases. The junction had 4 bases not matched to a gene; V was cut back by 3 bases and J by 5 bases. The CDR3 is 14 residues long. Germline V gene lookup returns CDR1 SGHRS and CDR2 YFSETQ. CDR3 bases: TGCGCCAGCAGCTCGGACAGGGGAAAAGATACGCAGTATTTT. Protein sequence: CASSSDRGKDTQYF.

This clone was observed a handful of times. The V call is TRBV6-5, the J call TRBJ1-1; 10 bases map to TRBD1. V lost 4 bases to trimming and J lost 1 base; unmatched junction nucleotides: 0. Germline V gene sequence: CDR1 MNHEY, CDR2 SVGAGI. The CDR3 totals 14 residues. Here the CDR3 DNA reads TGTGCCAGCAGTTGGGACAGGGGGAACACTGAAGCTTTCTTT. This translates into CASSWDRGNTEAFF.

The rearrangement links TRBV29-1 to TRBJ1-5, with D tentatively TRBD1 (6 bases). The ends were cut back, 4 bases at V and 6 bases at J, with 13 bases in the middle. CDR3 size: 13 residues. The germline gives CDR1 SQVTM, CDR2 ANQGSEA. The chain's CDR3 is CSVGGGASQPQHF. CDR3 in DNA: TGCAGCGTTGGTGGGGGCGCCTCTCAGCCCCAGCATTTT.

The V call is TRBV24-1, the J call TRBJ2-3, with 7 positions matching TRBD2. There are 17 residues in the CDR3. Germline V CDR1 and CDR2: KGHDR, SFDVKD. The trim removed 3 bases at V and 2 bases at J, leaving 10 bases unmatched. This chain's CDR3 is CATSDQAQGTITDTQYF. CDR3 DNA sequence: TGTGCCACCAGTGATCAGGCCCAAGGGACTATCACAGATACGCAGTATTTT.

V and J are TRBV5-1 and TRBJ2-5; tentatively, D is TRBD2 (5 bases). Germline V gene data show CDR1 as SGHRS and CDR2 as YFSETQ. This CDR3 region has 14 residues. V was pared by 5 bases and J by 5 bases, with 16 bases between. The CDR3 here is CASSPSSGYETQYF. The DNA of the CDR3 is TGCGCCAGCAGTCCATCCTCGGGGTATGAGACCCAGTACTTC.

This clone was observed a handful of times. The chain uses TRBV27 and TRBJ1-4, with D possibly TRBD1 on 5 matching bases. This CDR3 has 17 residues. The germline V gene has CDR1 MNHEY and CDR2 SMNVEV (reference sequence). V was trimmed by 3 bases and J by 1 base, leaving 15 bases between them. In nucleotides, the CDR3 is TGTGCCAGCAGTTTTTTGGGGCCGATCAGAACTAATGAAAAACTGTTTTTT. Residues: CASSFLGPIRTNEKLFF.

A note on this clone: The same CDR3 is also encoded by other DNA sequences in this sample. The chain employs TRBV20-1 and TRBJ2-7; D possibly corresponds to TRBD2 (5 bases). The CDR3 spans 11 residues. V gave up 6 bases and J gave up 5 bases, with 11 bases separating them. The germline V gene has CDR1 DFQATT and CDR2 SNEGSKA (reference sequence). Here the CDR3 DNA reads TGCAGTGCCAAGAGCGGCCACGAGCAGTACTTC. This sequence encodes CSAKSGHEQYF.

V gene TRBV3-1 (or the pseudogene TRBV3-2) combines with J gene TRBJ1-2; 9 bases fit TRBD1. Losses at the gene ends were 6 bases for V and 3 bases for J; bases not matched to a gene: 5. Germline assignment: CDR1 LGHDT and CDR2 YNNKEL (reference sequence). CDR3 size: 14 residues. The CDR3 sequence is CASRWTGDDYGYTF. The CDR3 DNA follows: TGTGCCAGCAGATGGACAGGGGACGACTATGGCTACACCTTC.

V and J are TRBV6-6 and TRBJ1-5; D is ambiguous. The CDR3 is 14 residues long. CDR1 and CDR2 from the germline V gene are MNHNY and SVGAGI (reference sequence). The V end lost 3 bases, the J end lost 4 bases, and 10 bases lay between the germline ends. This chain's CDR3 is CASSYGRENQPQHF. Here the CDR3 DNA reads TGTGCCAGCAGTTATGGGAGAGAAAATCAGCCCCAGCATTTT.

The genes are TRBV6-5 and TRBJ1-3; D may be TRBD1 (6 bases). The germline V gene has CDR1 MNHEY and CDR2 SVGAGI. Deletions cut 4 bases from V and 3 bases from J, with 10 bases between. The CDR3 loop spans 14 amino acids. The CDR3 sequence is CASSLYRVGNTIYF. CDR3 in DNA: TGTGCCAGCAGTTTATACAGGGTTGGAAACACCATATATTTT.

This clone was recorded a few times. The chain has TRBV5-5 and TRBJ1-1; D might be TRBD1 (6 bases). The CDR3 covers 16 residues. Germline loops: CDR1 SGHKS, CDR2 YYEKEE (reference sequence). The V gene lost 3 bases and the J gene lost 1 base, with 16 bases spanning the gap. The CDR3 spells CASSSTTGHSNTEAFF. CDR3 bases: TGTGCCAGCAGCTCTACGACGGGACATTCGAACACTGAAGCTTTCTTT.

The genes are TRBV7-9 and TRBJ2-7; 8 bases match TRBD1. CDR1 is SEHNR and CDR2 is FQNEAQ in the germline V gene (reference sequence). This CDR3 has 13 residues. The junction had 4 bases not matched to a gene; V was cut back by 4 bases and J by 5 bases. In DNA form, the CDR3 reads TGTGCCAGCAGCTGGACAGGGAGGCACGAGCAGTACTTC. It codes for CASSWTGRHEQYF.

The chain is built from TRBV11-3 and TRBJ2-3, with 13 bases matching TRBD2. CDR3 length: 18 residues. Trimming took 1 base from V and 0 from J; bases not matched to a gene: 4. Germline lookup yields CDR1 SGHNT and CDR2 YENEEA. DNA of the CDR3: TGTGCCAGCAGCTTAGGGACTAGCGGGGGCTCTAGCACAGATACGCAGTATTTT. It codes for CASSLGTSGGSSTDTQYF.

The V call is TRBV4-1, the J call TRBJ2-5, with TRBD1 matching over 10 bases. The CDR3 runs 17 residues. Per germline, CDR1 MGHRA and CDR2 YSYEKL. The junction had 9 bases not matched to a gene; V was cut back by 2 bases and J by 3 bases. CDR3 nucleotide sequence: TGCGCCAGCAGCCAACGCGACAGGGGGCTTTTCGAAGAGACCCAGTACTTC. The encoded protein is CASSQRDRGLFEETQYF.